This T cell receptor (beta chain) is from a study of control samples from healthy donors and cancer patients. The CDR3 length is 10 residues. CDR1 is KGHSH and CDR2 is LQKENI in the germline V gene. Trimming cost V 4 bases and J 10 bases, with 7 bases left between them. Data came from immunoSEQ multiplex PCR; TCRdb stores just in-frame clones and leaves some out. Found here are about 12,000 clones, roughly 94% of them singletons; the top ten hold 25% to 30%. Input material: PBMCs. V usage is TRBV18 and J usage is TRBJ1-1; D remains unclear. The clonotype originates from a man between 65 and 85 years old with head and neck cancer. CDR3 in amino acids: CASSQDGAFF. In DNA, the CDR3 is TGTGCCAGCTCACAAGACGGAGCTTTCTTT.